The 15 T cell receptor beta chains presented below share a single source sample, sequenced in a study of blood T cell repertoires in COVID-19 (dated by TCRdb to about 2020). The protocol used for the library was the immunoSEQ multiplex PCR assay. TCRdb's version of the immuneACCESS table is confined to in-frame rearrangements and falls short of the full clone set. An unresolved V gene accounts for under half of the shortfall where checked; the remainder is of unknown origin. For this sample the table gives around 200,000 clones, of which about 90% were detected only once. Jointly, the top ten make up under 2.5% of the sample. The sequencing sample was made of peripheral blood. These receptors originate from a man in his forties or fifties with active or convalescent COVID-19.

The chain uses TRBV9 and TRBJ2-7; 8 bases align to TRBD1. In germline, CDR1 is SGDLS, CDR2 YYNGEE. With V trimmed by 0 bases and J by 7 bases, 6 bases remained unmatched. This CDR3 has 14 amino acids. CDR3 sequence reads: CASSVGAGGGEQYF. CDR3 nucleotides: TGTGCCAGCAGCGTAGGGGCAGGGGGCGGAGAGCAGTACTTC.

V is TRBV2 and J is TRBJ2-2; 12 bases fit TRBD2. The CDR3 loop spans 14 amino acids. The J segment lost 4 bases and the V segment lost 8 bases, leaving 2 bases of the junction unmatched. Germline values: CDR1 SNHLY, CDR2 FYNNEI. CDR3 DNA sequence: TGTGCCAGCCTAGCGGGGGGGATCACCGGGGAGCTGTTTTTT. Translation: CASLAGGITGELFF.

The CDR3 sequence: CASSPEASTDTQYF. Written as DNA, the CDR3 is TGTGCCAGCAGCCCTGAAGCTAGCACAGATACGCAGTATTTT. This rearrangement joins TRBV7-8 to TRBJ2-3, with D uncertain. The V end was cut by 5 bases, the J end by 0 bases, with 9 bases between. The length of the CDR3 is 14 residues. The germline V gene has CDR1 SGHVS and CDR2 FQNEAQ.

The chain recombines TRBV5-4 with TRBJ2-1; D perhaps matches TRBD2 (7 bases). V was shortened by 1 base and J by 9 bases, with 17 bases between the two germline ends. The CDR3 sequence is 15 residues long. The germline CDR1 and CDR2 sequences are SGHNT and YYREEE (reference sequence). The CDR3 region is CASSLRGGAWVEQFF. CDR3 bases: TGTGCCAGCAGCTTGAGGGGGGGCGCTTGGGTTGAGCAGTTCTTC.

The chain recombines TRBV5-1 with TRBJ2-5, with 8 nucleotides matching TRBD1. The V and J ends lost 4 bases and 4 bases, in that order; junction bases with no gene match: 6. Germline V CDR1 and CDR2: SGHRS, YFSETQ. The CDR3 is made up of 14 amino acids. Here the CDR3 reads CASSARGLLETQYF. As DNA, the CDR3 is TGCGCCAGCAGCGCCAGGGGGCTGCTAGAGACCCAGTACTTC.

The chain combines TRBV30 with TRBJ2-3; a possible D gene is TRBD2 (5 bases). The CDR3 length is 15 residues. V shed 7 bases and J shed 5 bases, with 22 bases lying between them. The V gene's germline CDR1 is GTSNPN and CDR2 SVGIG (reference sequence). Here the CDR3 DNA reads TGTGCCTACCAAATACTAGGGTCGGTGGAAGATACGCAGTATTTT. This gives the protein CAYQILGSVEDTQYF.

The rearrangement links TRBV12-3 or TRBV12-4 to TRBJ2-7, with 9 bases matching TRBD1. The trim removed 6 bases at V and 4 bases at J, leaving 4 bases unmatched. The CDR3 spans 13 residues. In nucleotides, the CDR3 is TGTGCCAGCAGGCAGGACAGGGGATACGAGCAGTACTTC. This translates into CASRQDRGYEQYF.

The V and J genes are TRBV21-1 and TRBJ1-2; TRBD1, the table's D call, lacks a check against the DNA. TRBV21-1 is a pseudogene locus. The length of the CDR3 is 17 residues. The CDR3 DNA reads TGTGCCAGCAGCAAAGGGGGGACAGAACCTCCTAACTATGGCTACACCTTC. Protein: CASSKGGTEPPNYGYTF.

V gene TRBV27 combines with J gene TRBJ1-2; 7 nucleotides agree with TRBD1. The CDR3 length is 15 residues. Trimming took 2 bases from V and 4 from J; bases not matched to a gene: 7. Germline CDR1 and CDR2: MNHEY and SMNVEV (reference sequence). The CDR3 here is CASSLGPGTAYGYTF. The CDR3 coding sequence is TGTGCCAGCAGTTTAGGGCCCGGGACAGCCTATGGCTACACCTTC.

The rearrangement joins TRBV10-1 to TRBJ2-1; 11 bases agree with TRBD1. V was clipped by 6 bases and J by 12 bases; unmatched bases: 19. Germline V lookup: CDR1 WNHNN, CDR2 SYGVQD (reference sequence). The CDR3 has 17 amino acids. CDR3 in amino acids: CASSLPTGTGGRSWQFF. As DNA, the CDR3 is TGCGCCAGCAGCCTGCCCACCGGGACAGGGGGGAGGTCTTGGCAGTTCTTC.

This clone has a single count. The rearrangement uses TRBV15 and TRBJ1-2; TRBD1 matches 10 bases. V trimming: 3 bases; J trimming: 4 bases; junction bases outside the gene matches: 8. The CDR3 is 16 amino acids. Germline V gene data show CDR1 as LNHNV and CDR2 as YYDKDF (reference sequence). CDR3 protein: CATSRETGGAGYGYTF. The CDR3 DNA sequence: TGTGCCACCAGCAGGGAGACAGGGGGCGCCGGCTATGGCTACACCTTC.

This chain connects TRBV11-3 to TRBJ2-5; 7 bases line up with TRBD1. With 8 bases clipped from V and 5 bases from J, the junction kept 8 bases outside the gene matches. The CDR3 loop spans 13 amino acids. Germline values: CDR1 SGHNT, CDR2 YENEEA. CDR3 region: CASGRSQGETQYF. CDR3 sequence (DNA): TGTGCCAGCGGGCGGTCACAGGGGGAGACCCAGTACTTC.

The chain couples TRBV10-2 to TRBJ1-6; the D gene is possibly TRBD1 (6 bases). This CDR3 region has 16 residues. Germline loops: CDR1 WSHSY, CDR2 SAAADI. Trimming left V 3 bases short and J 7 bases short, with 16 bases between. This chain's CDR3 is CASSDRGRAGNSPLHF. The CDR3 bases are TGCGCCAGCAGTGACAGGGGCAGGGCCGGGAATTCACCCCTCCACTTT.

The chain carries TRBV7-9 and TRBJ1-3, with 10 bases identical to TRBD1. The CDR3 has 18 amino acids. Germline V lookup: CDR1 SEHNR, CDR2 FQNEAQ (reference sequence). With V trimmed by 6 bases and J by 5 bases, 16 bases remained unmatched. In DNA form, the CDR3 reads TGTGCCAGCAGACCAGAGGTTGGGACAGGGGCCGAGAGAAACACCATATATTTT. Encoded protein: CASRPEVGTGAERNTIYF.

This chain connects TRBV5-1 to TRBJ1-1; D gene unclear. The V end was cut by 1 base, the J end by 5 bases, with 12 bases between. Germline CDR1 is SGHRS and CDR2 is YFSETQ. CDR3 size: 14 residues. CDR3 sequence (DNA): TGCGCCAGCAGCTTGTTTGGCGGTGATACTGAAGCTTTCTTT. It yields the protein CASSLFGGDTEAFF. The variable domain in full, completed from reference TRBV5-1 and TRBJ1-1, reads KAGVTQTPRYLIKTRGQQVTLSCSPISGHRSVSWYQQTPGQGLQFLFEYFSETQRNKGNFPGRFSGRQFSNSRSEMNVSTLELGDSALYLCASSLFGGDTEAFFGQGTRLTVV.